A single sample gave rise to the 14 T cell receptor beta chains below, sequenced in a study of shared clonotypes between healthy human individuals. Only in-frame clones appear in the TCRdb table, and some are missing; sequencing was by immunoSEQ multiplex PCR. The sample lists 850,000 to 1,200,000 clones, around four fifths occurring once. Specimen: memory CD4+ T cells sorted from blood. Subset defined: CD45RA-negative fraction. These receptors all stem from a man aged 18-30 years in good health.

J is TRBJ1-1 and V is TRBV2; 8 bases are shared with TRBD1. J lost 4 bases, V lost 6 bases, and 7 bases had no gene match. The germline V gene has CDR1 SNHLY and CDR2 FYNNEI. The CDR3 has 14 residues. CDR3: CASSAGQGGTEAFF. In nucleotides, the CDR3 is TGTGCCAGCAGCGCTGGACAGGGTGGCACTGAAGCTTTCTTT.

A single count supports this clone. The rearrangement links TRBV7-8 to TRBJ2-7, with 10 bases identical to TRBD2. Germline trimming cut 4 bases from V and 0 bases from J; bases unmatched to any gene: 6. CDR3 size: 16 residues. Germline CDR1 reads SGHVS; CDR2 reads FQNEAQ. CDR3 amino acids: CASSSYSGRSSYEQYF. CDR3 nucleotides: TGTGCCAGCAGCTCGTATAGCGGGAGGAGCTCCTACGAGCAGTACTTC.

The rearrangement uses TRBV29-1 and TRBJ1-2, with D maybe TRBD1 (5 bases). Deletions cut 5 bases from V and 12 bases from J, with 13 bases between. The CDR3 has 10 amino acids. CDR1 is SQVTM, CDR2 ANQGSEA, per germline. The CDR3 reads CSVNRDFHTF. The CDR3 DNA reads TGCAGCGTTAACCGGGACTTTCACACCTTC.

The chain joins TRBV18 to TRBJ2-3; the D gene is possibly TRBD2 (5 bases). The germline CDR1 and CDR2 sequences are KGHSH and LQKENI. The ends were cut back, 0 bases at V and 2 bases at J, with 9 bases in the middle. CDR3 length: 15 amino acids. The CDR3 loop is CASSPPLAYTDTQYF. The CDR3 DNA reads as TGTGCCAGCTCACCACCCCTAGCATACACAGATACGCAGTATTTT.

This rearrangement joins TRBV6-5 to TRBJ2-2; D is uncertain. This CDR3 region has 13 residues. The germline CDR1 and CDR2 sequences are MNHEY and SVGAGI. V was shortened by 4 bases and J by 1 base, with 4 bases between the two germline ends. The CDR3 nucleotides are TGTGCCAGCAGTTCAAGGAACACCGGGGAGCTGTTTTTT. This gives the protein CASSSRNTGELFF.

V is TRBV7-2 and J is TRBJ2-7; 7 positions agree with TRBD2. The J segment lost 0 bases and the V segment lost 0 bases, leaving 2 bases of the junction unmatched. Germline V lookup: CDR1 SGHTA, CDR2 FQGNSA. The length of the CDR3 is 15 residues. CDR3 in DNA: TGTGCCAGCAGCTTAGCAGCGGGATCCTCCTACGAGCAGTACTTC. Translated, it gives CASSLAAGSSYEQYF.

Concerning this clone: At one end the junction does not follow the germline gene, possibly because of a read error. The chain recombines TRBV28 with TRBJ2-7; TRBD1 matches at 8 bases. This CDR3 region has 15 residues. Germline CDR1 and CDR2: MDHEN and SYDVKM. The CDR3 loop reads CASRDRGSRSHEQYF. In nucleotides, the CDR3 is TGTGCCAGCAGAGACAGGGGTTCCCGCTCCCACGAGCAGTACTTC. The full variable domain, in which reference TRBV28 and TRBJ2-7 provide the parts outside the CDR3, is DVKVTQSSRYLVKRTGEKVFLECVQDMDHENMFWYRQDPGLGLRLIYFSYDVKMKEKGDIPEGYSVSREKKERFSLILESASTNQTSMYLCASRDRGSRSHEQYFGPGTRLTVT.

To note about this clone: Germline and junction disagree at one end, which may indicate a read error. This sequence joins TRBV6-1 and TRBJ1-5; 8 bases are shared with TRBD1. CDR1 and CDR2 from the germline V gene are MNHNS and SASEGT. CDR3 length: 14 amino acids. The CDR3 DNA is TGTGCCAGCGGTGACAGGGGCGAGGTAAAGCCCCAGCATTTT. Translated: CASGDRGEVKPQHF.

This chain joins TRBV5-1 and TRBJ2-2; D gene unclear. The V end was cut by 4 bases, the J end by 5 bases, with 9 bases between. The CDR3 contains 13 residues. CDR1 and CDR2 from the germline V gene are SGHRS and YFSETQ. The CDR3 sequence: CASSKGITGELFF. CDR3 DNA sequence: TGCGCCAGCAGCAAAGGGATTACCGGGGAGCTGTTTTTT.

The chain couples TRBV2 to TRBJ1-1, with D hard to call. In germline, CDR1 is SNHLY, CDR2 FYNNEI. This CDR3 has 13 amino acids. The V end lost 4 bases, the J end lost 3 bases, and 9 bases lay between the germline ends. In nucleotides, the CDR3 is TGTGCCAGCAGTGTTATAAGAGACACTGAAGCTTTCTTT. The encoded protein is CASSVIRDTEAFF.

The chain links TRBV7-3 to TRBJ2-1, with 9 bases fitting TRBD1. The V segment lost 1 base and the J segment 5 bases; nucleotides outside the gene matches: 0. The germline CDR1 and CDR2 sequences are SGHTA and FQGTGA. The CDR3 is 14 amino acids. The DNA of the CDR3 is TGTGCCAGCAGCTTAAGGGACAGGGACAATGAGCAGTTCTTC. Protein product: CASSLRDRDNEQFF. Variable domain in full (rest from reference TRBV7-3 and TRBJ2-1): GAGVSQTPSNKVTEKGKYVELRCDPISGHTALYWYRQSLGQGPEFLIYFQGTGAADDSGLPNDRFFAVRPEGSVSTLKIQRTERGDSAVYLCASSLRDRDNEQFFGPGTRLTVL.

The V and J genes are TRBV6-5 and TRBJ2-2, with TRBD2 matching over 11 bases. The trim removed 4 bases at V and 6 bases at J, leaving 4 bases unmatched. Germline loops: CDR1 MNHEY, CDR2 SVGAGI. There are 15 residues in the CDR3. The CDR3 protein is CASSLAGGKPGELFF. The CDR3 DNA reads TGTGCCAGCAGTTTAGCGGGAGGGAAACCCGGGGAGCTGTTTTTT.

At least ten counts were recorded for this clone. This sequence joins TRBV12-2 and TRBJ2-1; the table calls TRBD1, which could not be checked here. TRBV12-2 is termed a pseudogene. The CDR3 has 18 residues. CDR3 DNA: TGTGCAAGTCGCTTACCAAAACAGGGACAGGGGGTGTTGGATGAGCAGTTCTTC. It codes for CASRLPKQGQGVLDEQFF.

With regard to this clone: Within the sample, other DNA sequences also encode this same CDR3. This sequence joins TRBV2 and TRBJ1-3; D gene uncertain. Germline CDR1 and CDR2: SNHLY and FYNNEI. The germline V and J ends were trimmed by 4 bases and 0 bases, with 4 bases remaining between them. This CDR3 region has 13 residues. The CDR3 loop is CASSVGSGNTIYF. In nucleotides, the CDR3 is TGTGCCAGCAGTGTGGGCTCTGGAAACACCATATATTTT.